These 26 T cell receptor beta chains were sequenced from one sample in a study of blood T cells in healthy people across ages. The authors ran a second PCR of roughly 7 to 11 cycles using a sample-barcoded 5' primer and a J-beta primer mix. TCRdb reprocessed the 5' RACE reads via MiXCR and lists one record per CDR3 protein. The table records roughly 1,100,000 distinct CDR3 sequences, about 25% of them present only once. This sample also belongs to another study, concerning T cells of mothers and their children.

The sequenced sample was blood. The receptors derive from a girl aged 2 to 10 in good health.

The gene calls are TRBV29-1 and TRBJ2-5; 14 positions match TRBD2. The CDR3 totals 16 residues. Germline-derived CDR1 and CDR2 are SQVTM and ANQGSEA. J was trimmed by 4 bases and V by 3 bases; bases with no gene match: 7. CDR3 nucleotides: TGCAGCGTTGAGAGACTAGCGGGAGGGCCACGAGAGACCCAGTACTTC. As protein: CSVERLAGGPRETQYF.

The CDR3 coding sequence is TGTGCCAGCAGCTCTCCGGGACAGGGGAACACCGGGGAGCTGTTTTTT. Translation: CASSSPGQGNTGELFF. The chain employs TRBV7-9 and TRBJ2-2; 9 bases line up with TRBD1. Losses at the gene ends were 4 bases for V and 1 base for J; bases not matched to a gene: 4. The CDR3 totals 16 residues. CDR1 and CDR2 (germline): SEHNR, FQNEAQ (reference sequence).

This clonotype occurred many times. The J gene is TRBJ2-1, the V gene TRBV4-1; 8 bases align to TRBD1. The V segment lost 5 bases and the J segment 8 bases; nucleotides outside the gene matches: 11. Germline values: CDR1 MGHRA, CDR2 YSYEKL. The length of the CDR3 is 15 residues. The DNA for the CDR3 is TGCGCCAGCAGCGGGGGCGGGACAGGTGTAGATGAGCAGTTCTTC. Its translation is CASSGGGTGVDEQFF.

This clonotype was counted only a few times. The rearrangement joins TRBV12-3 or TRBV12-4 to TRBJ2-3; TRBD2 is a possible D gene (6 bases). Trimming took off 6 bases at V and 6 bases at J, with 16 bases between the two ends. CDR3 length: 14 residues. CDR3 in DNA: TGTGCCAGCAGCCTCAGGCGGGGAGTGGATACGCAGTATTTT. Its protein is CASSLRRGVDTQYF.

This clonotype was seen a few times. V is TRBV20-1 and J is TRBJ2-5; 10 nucleotides match TRBD2. This CDR3 spans 11 amino acids. Unmatched junction bases numbered 9, after V lost 6 bases and J lost 14 bases. Germline CDR1 DFQATT, CDR2 SNEGSKA (reference sequence). Here the CDR3 reads CSASLAGVFYF. The DNA for the CDR3 is TGCAGTGCCAGCCTAGCGGGAGTGTTTTACTTC.

The gene calls are TRBV29-1 and TRBJ1-1; D is unclear. CDR3 length equals 13 residues. Germline CDR1 SQVTM, CDR2 ANQGSEA. The V end lost 4 bases, the J end lost 4 bases, and 13 bases lay between the germline ends. The CDR3 loop reads CSVVGRFGTEAFF. Here the CDR3 DNA reads TGCAGCGTTGTGGGTAGGTTCGGCACTGAAGCTTTCTTT.

The chain has TRBV12-3 or TRBV12-4 and TRBJ1-2; tentative D call: TRBD1 (6 bases). The germline V and J ends were trimmed by 5 bases and 3 bases, with 13 bases remaining between them. CDR3 length: 14 amino acids. The DNA of the CDR3 is TGTGCCAGCAGTCCGAGGGGGAGGCACTATGGCTACACCTTC. This translates into CASSPRGRHYGYTF.

This chain connects TRBV15 to TRBJ1-3; D uncertain. V dropped 3 bases and J dropped 0 bases, with 9 bases sitting between them. This CDR3 spans 15 amino acids. In germline, CDR1 is LNHNV, CDR2 YYDKDF (reference sequence). In DNA form, the CDR3 reads TGTGCCACCAGCAGGGCCCGTAGCTCTGGAAACACCATATATTTT. As protein: CATSRARSSGNTIYF.

This chain uses TRBV4-1 with TRBJ2-3; no clear D gene. The CDR3 length is 14 residues. V lost 1 base and J lost 7, with 12 bases in between. Germline-derived CDR1 and CDR2 are MGHRA and YSYEKL. The CDR3 spells CASSQGFSTYTQYF. DNA of the CDR3: TGCGCCAGCAGCCAAGGGTTTTCCACTTATACGCAGTATTTT.

This clonotype was observed a handful of times. The chain is built from TRBV7-8 and TRBJ2-1; D may be TRBD2 (6 bases). Trimming left V 3 bases short and J 4 bases short, with 13 bases between. This CDR3 is 15 amino acids long. The V gene's germline CDR1 is SGHVS and CDR2 FQNEAQ. The CDR3 loop reads CASSLGGVAYNEQFF. The CDR3 nucleotides read TGTGCCAGCAGCTTGGGCGGGGTAGCATACAATGAGCAGTTCTTC.

This clonotype was detected a few times. V is TRBV5-5 and J is TRBJ2-3; 10 nucleotides match TRBD2. This CDR3 has 20 residues. In germline, CDR1 is SGHKS, CDR2 YYEKEE (reference sequence). Trimming removed 2 bases from V and 2 bases from J; junction bases left unmatched: 17. The CDR3 here is CASSFRKFISGGFNTDTQYF. For the CDR3, the DNA is TGTGCCAGCAGCTTTCGGAAGTTTATTAGCGGGGGGTTCAACACAGATACGCAGTATTTT.

The CDR3 nucleotides read TGCAGTGTAGAGGAGGGCGGATCACTCTACGAGCAGTACTTC. Translated: CSVEEGGSLYEQYF. V is TRBV20-1 and J is TRBJ2-7; maybe TRBD2 (6 bases). V lost 7 bases and J lost 3, with 19 bases in between. Germline CDR1 and CDR2: DFQATT and SNEGSKA (reference sequence). CDR3 length: 14 amino acids.

This clonotype was picked up one time. V usage is TRBV20-1 and J usage is TRBJ2-5; 7 nucleotides agree with TRBD2. The DNA end lines up better with TRBJ2-1; the J call may be wrong. The CDR3 has 14 residues. The germline V gene encodes CDR1 DFQATT and CDR2 SNEGSKA (reference sequence). Here the CDR3 reads CSARDLAGVSEQFF. CDR3 DNA sequence: TGCAGTGCTAGAGATCTCGCGGGAGTATCTGAGCAGTTCTTC.

This sequence joins TRBV7-2 and TRBJ2-4; TRBD2 might be the D (7 bases). This CDR3 is built from 15 residues. Looked up from germline, CDR1 is SGHTA and CDR2 is FQGNSA. Trimming stripped 5 bases from V and 6 bases from J, with 17 bases between. The CDR3 reads CASSKTGWEGNIQYF. The DNA for the CDR3 is TGTGCCAGCAGCAAGACAGGCTGGGAGGGAAACATTCAGTACTTC.

This clonotype showed up just a few times. The chain carries TRBV19 and TRBJ2-7; D may be TRBD2 (5 bases). V lost 4 bases, J lost 5 bases, and 15 bases lay in between. This CDR3 has 14 amino acids. Germline CDR1 reads LNHDA; CDR2 reads SQIVND (reference sequence). CDR3 sequence: CASSNPGLKDEQYF. The CDR3 nucleotides read TGTGCCAGTAGTAACCCTGGACTCAAGGACGAGCAGTACTTC. The whole variable domain, filled in from reference TRBV19 and TRBJ2-7, reads DGGITQSPKYLFRKEGQNVTLSCEQNLNHDAMYWYRQDPGQGLRLIYYSQIVNDFQKGDIAEGYSVSREKKESFPLTVTSAQKNPTAFYLCASSNPGLKDEQYFGPGTRLTVT.

This clonotype was recorded a few times. The chain recombines TRBV7-3 with TRBJ2-1, with 9 bases that match TRBD2. Judging by the DNA end, TRBJ2-5 fits better; the J call may be wrong. CDR1 is SGHTA and CDR2 is FQGTGA in the germline V gene. This CDR3 region has 15 residues. CDR3: CASSLTSGSFGTQYF. Written as DNA, the CDR3 is TGTGCCAGCAGCTTAACTAGCGGGAGCTTCGGGACCCAGTACTTC.

This chain joins TRBV3-1 and TRBJ2-5; 7 bases are shared with TRBD2. The CDR3 contains 15 residues. V lost 4 bases and J lost 3; bases outside the gene matches: 8. Germline V lookup: CDR1 LGHDT, CDR2 YNNKEL (reference sequence). As DNA, the CDR3 is TGTGCCAGCAGCCCCGCTAGCGGTGGTGAAGAGACCCAGTACTTC. It yields the protein CASSPASGGEETQYF.

The J gene is TRBJ2-1, the V gene TRBV28; 11 bases agree with TRBD2. The CDR3 runs to 16 residues. V was pared by 11 bases and J by 7 bases, with 16 bases of the junction left unmatched. Germline V gene lookup returns CDR1 MDHEN and CDR2 SYDVKM. The CDR3 region is CAGVTTGTSGLNEQFF. DNA of the CDR3: TGTGCCGGCGTAACCACCGGGACTAGCGGACTAAATGAGCAGTTCTTC.

The rearrangement joins TRBV9 to TRBJ2-1; D is unresolved. Trimming left V 4 bases short and J 7 bases short, with 18 bases between. There are 15 residues in the CDR3. The germline V gene has CDR1 SGDLS and CDR2 YYNGEE. This CDR3 reads CASSSPHGSENEQFF. The CDR3 DNA sequence: TGTGCCAGCAGCTCCCCGCATGGTAGTGAGAATGAGCAGTTCTTC.

The genes are TRBV7-9 and TRBJ1-1; weak D call: TRBD1 (5 bases). The germline V gene encodes CDR1 SEHNR and CDR2 FQNEAQ (reference sequence). Trimming left V 1 base short and J 7 bases short, with 10 bases between. The CDR3 runs to 13 residues. CDR3 residues: CASSLVRVIEAFF. CDR3 coding DNA: TGTGCCAGCAGCTTAGTCAGGGTAATTGAAGCTTTCTTT.

About this clonotype itself: Given a much more abundant clone one base away, this may be a read error. This sequence joins TRBV12-3 or TRBV12-4 and TRBJ1-3; no reliable D call. CDR3 size: 14 residues. V gave up 3 bases and J gave up 0 bases, with 6 bases separating them. In nucleotides, the CDR3 is TGTGCCAGCAGTTTTGGCACCTCTGGAAACACCATATATTTT. Residues: CASSFGTSGNTIYF.

This clonotype was counted a few times. The chain employs TRBV7-2 and TRBJ1-2; 12 bases are a match to TRBD1. This CDR3 spans 17 amino acids. Losses at the gene ends were 5 bases for V and 5 bases for J; bases not matched to a gene: 12. The V gene's germline CDR1 is SGHTA and CDR2 FQGNSA. CDR3 protein: CASSPPGQGAFGYGYTF. The CDR3 region has the DNA TGTGCCAGCAGCCCCCCGGGACAGGGGGCGTTTGGATATGGCTACACCTTC.

This clonotype has more than one count but fewer than ten. The chain has TRBV11-2 and TRBJ1-1; D might be TRBD1 (5 bases). The CDR3 is made up of 14 amino acids. V lost 1 base and J lost 8, with 14 bases in between. Germline V lookup: CDR1 SGHAT, CDR2 FQNNGV. This CDR3 is CASSLAPQVREAFF. CDR3 nucleotides: TGTGCCAGCAGCTTAGCCCCACAGGTTAGGGAAGCTTTCTTT.

There are a few counts of this clonotype. CDR3 sequence reads: CASSSIAGVSCEQYF. CDR3 coding DNA: TGTGCCAGCAGTTCGATAGCGGGGGTATCGTGCGAGCAGTACTTC. The chain links TRBV27 to TRBJ2-7; 9 positions agree with TRBD2. Germline assignment: CDR1 MNHEY and CDR2 SMNVEV (reference sequence). This CDR3 has 15 residues. Trimming took 4 bases from V and 6 from J; bases not matched to a gene: 10.

This chain links TRBV6-6 with TRBJ1-4, with D unresolved. The V and J ends lost 5 bases and 3 bases respectively, with 10 bases between them. The germline CDR1 and CDR2 sequences are MNHNY and SVGAGI (reference sequence). The CDR3 is 14 amino acids. The CDR3 region has the DNA TGTGCCAGCAGTCGGGAGCAATCTAATGAAAAACTGTTTTTT. Translated: CASSREQSNEKLFF.

This clonotype has a handful of counts. The chain uses TRBV7-8 and TRBJ2-1; 10 bases agree with TRBD1. Near its end, the DNA agrees better with TRBJ2-7, so the J call may be wrong. The CDR3 runs 15 residues. In germline, CDR1 is SGHVS, CDR2 FQNEAQ. The CDR3 nucleotides are TGTGCCAGCAGCTTATATCGGACAGGGGGCTACGAGCAGTACTTC. It yields the protein CASSLYRTGGYEQYF.